Listed here are 17 T cell receptor beta chains from one sample, sequenced in a study of T-cell reconstitution after alpha-beta-depleted transplantation in children. TCRbeta library construction was performed incorporating unique molecular identifiers. Using its own MiXCR run on the PCR reads, TCRdb lists one record per CDR3 protein. Here the sample spans fewer than 550,000 distinct CDR3 sequences, 10% to 12% being singletons. The sequenced sample was PBMCs, mostly from graft donor cells, obtained 180 days after TCRalphabeta/CD19-depleted stem cell transplant. Source of these receptors: a female patient between 2 and 15 years old who had a stem cell transplant for aplastic anemia, so the T cells may come from the graft donor.

The chain is built from TRBV29-1 and TRBJ2-2; TRBD1 aligns across 10 bases. V lost 4 bases and J lost 1; bases outside the gene matches: 3. Germline CDR1 SQVTM, CDR2 ANQGSEA. The CDR3 consists of 15 residues. CDR3 sequence reads: CSVAGQGKNTGELFF. CDR3 nucleotide sequence: TGCAGCGTTGCGGGACAGGGGAAGAACACCGGGGAGCTGTTTTTT.

This clonotype was seen only a few times. The genes are TRBV20-1 and TRBJ2-5; no clear D gene. Germline V lookup: CDR1 DFQATT, CDR2 SNEGSKA (reference sequence). The germline V and J ends were trimmed by 3 bases and 4 bases, with 9 bases remaining between them. This CDR3 spans 12 amino acids. The CDR3: CSASETLETQYF. The CDR3 DNA follows: TGCAGTGCTAGCGAGACCTTAGAGACCCAGTACTTC.

The chain carries TRBV10-2 and TRBJ2-1, with D uncertain. Germline V CDR1 and CDR2: WSHSY, SAAADI. The CDR3 has 13 amino acids. The ends were cut back, 7 bases at V and 0 bases at J, with 7 bases in the middle. For the CDR3, the DNA is TGCGCCAGCACAGTCTTCTCCTACAATGAGCAGTTCTTC. Encoded protein: CASTVFSYNEQFF.

The sample holds a few counts of this clonotype. The chain combines TRBV11-2 with TRBJ2-7; 7 nucleotides agree with TRBD2. Losses at the gene ends were 0 bases for V and 3 bases for J; bases not matched to a gene: 5. The germline CDR1 and CDR2 sequences are SGHAT and FQNNGV. The CDR3 length is 15 residues. The CDR3 sequence: CASSLEAAGIYEQYF. As DNA, the CDR3 is TGTGCCAGCAGCTTAGAGGCAGCGGGAATCTACGAGCAGTACTTC.

The rearrangement joins TRBV2 to TRBJ2-2, with TRBD1 matching over 7 bases. J was trimmed by 6 bases and V by 4 bases; bases with no gene match: 8. The CDR3 runs 15 residues. From germline, CDR1 is SNHLY and CDR2 FYNNEI. The CDR3 DNA follows: TGTGCCAGCAGTGGGCTCACAGGACAGGCCGGGGAGCTGTTTTTT. This gives the protein CASSGLTGQAGELFF.

This clonotype came up a few times. This chain joins TRBV20-1 and TRBJ2-5, with D possibly matching TRBD2 (6 bases). The CDR3 consists of 13 residues. Per germline, CDR1 DFQATT and CDR2 SNEGSKA (reference sequence). V was cut by 1 base and J by 6 bases, with 12 bases left in between. In nucleotides, the CDR3 is TGCAGTGCTAGAGGGCTAGCGTTAAAGACCCAGTACTTC. The encoded protein is CSARGLALKTQYF.

The chain is built from TRBV7-9 and TRBJ1-6, with 7 bases identical to TRBD1. Germline values: CDR1 SEHNR, CDR2 FQNEAQ (reference sequence). The CDR3 is 12 residues long. Unmatched junction bases numbered 7, after V lost 5 bases and J lost 15 bases. CDR3 sequence (DNA): TGTGCCAGCAGCCCGACAGGGTTGGGCCTCCACTTT. As protein: CASSPTGLGLHF.

This clonotype was detected a few times. CDR3 amino acids: CASSGGGASYNEQFF. The CDR3 bases are TGCGCCAGCAGCGGAGGGGGCGCGAGCTACAATGAGCAGTTCTTC. J is TRBJ2-1 and V is TRBV5-1, with D possibly matching TRBD1 (7 bases). This CDR3 spans 15 amino acids. V was trimmed by 4 bases and J by 3 bases, leaving 14 bases between them. The germline V gene encodes CDR1 SGHRS and CDR2 YFSETQ.

The chain joins TRBV12-5 to TRBJ1-1; no clear D gene. The germline V gene encodes CDR1 LGHNT and CDR2 FRNRAP. This CDR3 region has 13 residues. V lost 1 base and J 7 bases, leaving 10 bases between the germline ends. CDR3 nucleotide sequence: TGTGCTAGTGGTTTGGCCGGGAAGGGTGAAGCTTTCTTT. This codes for CASGLAGKGEAFF. The variable domain in full, with the rest retrieved from reference TRBV12-5 and TRBJ1-1, is DARVTQTPRHKVTEMGQEVTMRCQPILGHNTVFWYRQTMMQGLELLAYFRNRAPLDDSGMPKDRFSAEMPDATLATLKIQPSEPRDSAVYFCASGLAGKGEAFFGQGTRLTVV.

The table lists this clonotype with a few counts. V usage is TRBV7-9 and J usage is TRBJ1-2; D is ambiguous. Deletions cut 4 bases from V and 5 bases from J, with 17 bases between. Germline values: CDR1 SEHNR, CDR2 FQNEAQ (reference sequence). CDR3 size: 15 residues. The CDR3 DNA reads TGTGCCAGCAGCTCCCCTTTGAGAGGAGATTATGGCTACACCTTC. It encodes CASSSPLRGDYGYTF.

The chain combines TRBV7-2 with TRBJ2-3; D unresolved. Germline assignment: CDR1 SGHTA and CDR2 FQGNSA. The V gene lost 5 bases and the J gene lost 2 bases, with 14 bases spanning the gap. The CDR3 sequence is 15 residues long. The DNA of the CDR3 is TGTGCCAGCAGCCTCTCGGCCGCAACCACAGATACGCAGTATTTT. This sequence encodes CASSLSAATTDTQYF.

This chain connects TRBV27 to TRBJ2-1; D remains unclear. Germline lookup yields CDR1 MNHEY and CDR2 SMNVEV (reference sequence). Trimming pared 1 base from V and 9 bases from J, leaving 10 bases between. This CDR3 has 13 residues. CDR3 amino acids: CASSLFRVAEQFF. In nucleotides, the CDR3 is TGTGCCAGCAGTTTATTTAGGGTTGCTGAGCAGTTCTTC.

This clonotype was recorded a few times. The chain is built from TRBV20-1 and TRBJ2-7; no reliable D call. Germline CDR1 DFQATT, CDR2 SNEGSKA (reference sequence). There are 11 residues in the CDR3. The ends were cut back, 6 bases at V and 5 bases at J, with 11 bases in the middle. The DNA of the CDR3 is TGCAGTGCAAAACCCCGGGACGAGCAGTACTTC. Translating it yields CSAKPRDEQYF.

The chain is built from TRBV10-3 and TRBJ2-1; 8 bases line up with TRBD1. CDR1 ENHRY and CDR2 SYGVKD come from the germline V gene. The CDR3 has 15 residues. V gave up 0 bases and J gave up 4 bases; unmatched junction bases: 2. CDR3 bases: TGTGCCATCAGTGAGTCCGGGACAGGTTACAATGAGCAGTTCTTC. Translating it yields CAISESGTGYNEQFF.

For the CDR3, the DNA is TGTGCCAGCAGTTTAGGGACAGGGGCCCGGAGGCCCCAGCATTTT. Translating it yields CASSLGTGARRPQHF. The chain joins TRBV28 to TRBJ1-5, with 10 nucleotides matching TRBD1. CDR3 size: 15 residues. Per germline, CDR1 MDHEN and CDR2 SYDVKM. The V segment lost 2 bases and the J segment 9 bases; nucleotides outside the gene matches: 7.

This clonotype was detected a few times. The genes are TRBV27 and TRBJ2-5, with 11 bases matching TRBD2. V was pared by 5 bases and J by 1 base, with 9 bases of the junction left unmatched. There are 17 residues in the CDR3. The V gene's germline CDR1 is MNHEY and CDR2 SMNVEV (reference sequence). As DNA, the CDR3 is TGTGCCAGCAGTCCCCTATGGACTAGCGGGCGCCAAGAGACCCAGTACTTC. As protein: CASSPLWTSGRQETQYF.

This clonotype was counted only a few times. The rearrangement joins TRBV4-3 to TRBJ1-1; D is unresolved. The CDR3 loop spans 16 amino acids. Trimming cost V 0 bases and J 0 bases, with 11 bases left between them. Germline V gene sequence: CDR1 LGHNA, CDR2 YSLEER. The CDR3 sequence: CASSQEERLMNTEAFF. The CDR3 bases are TGCGCCAGCAGCCAAGAAGAGCGGCTCATGAACACTGAAGCTTTCTTT.